One and the same sample provided the 11 T cell receptor beta chains below, sequenced in a study of Graves' ophthalmopathy and Graves' hyperthyroidism. Amplifying from RNA transcripts, the study obtained TCR beta CDR3 regions. The workflow started with a first-round RT-PCR run with HTBI primers and then moved on to a second-round multiplex PCR. From the multiplex PCR reads, TCRdb called clonotypes with MiXCR, one entry per CDR3 protein. The sample contains around 1,000,000 distinct CDR3 sequences, less than 45% of which appear only once. What was sequenced was peripheral blood or thyroid tissue (not recorded which). The receptors derive from an adult man with Graves' hyperthyroidism.

This clonotype was recorded many times. The rearrangement joins TRBV7-3 to TRBJ2-7; 8 bases map to TRBD2. The trim removed 5 bases at V and 2 bases at J, leaving 8 bases unmatched. This CDR3 is 15 amino acids long. Germline assignment: CDR1 SGHTA and CDR2 FQGTGA. In nucleotides, the CDR3 is TGTGCCAGCAGCGCTCAAGCGGGAGCGGCCTACGAGCAGTACTTC. The encoded protein is CASSAQAGAAYEQYF. Supplemented by reference TRBV7-3 and TRBJ2-7, the full variable domain reads GAGVSQTPSNKVTEKGKYVELRCDPISGHTALYWYRQSLGQGPEFLIYFQGTGAADDSGLPNDRFFAVRPEGSVSTLKIQRTERGDSAVYLCASSAQAGAAYEQYFGPGTRLTVT.

The chain employs TRBV29-1 and TRBJ2-7; the D call may be TRBD1 or TRBD2 (5 bases each). Germline assignment: CDR1 SQVTM and CDR2 ANQGSEA. The CDR3 totals 10 residues. Trimming took off 7 bases at V and 12 bases at J, with 16 bases between the two ends. CDR3 DNA: TGCAGCGCTGAGGGGCCCTCTCGGTACTTC. It specifies CSAEGPSRYF.

This chain links TRBV12-5 with TRBJ1-2; D remains unclear. The CDR3 has 13 amino acids. V gave up 7 bases and J gave up 1 base, with 10 bases separating them. Germline V CDR1 and CDR2: LGHNT, FRNRAP. The CDR3 loop is CASAKTFNYGYTF. CDR3 coding DNA: TGTGCTAGTGCGAAAACCTTTAACTATGGCTACACCTTC.

The gene calls are TRBV19 and TRBJ2-7, with unresolved D. The CDR3 consists of 14 residues. Germline CDR1 LNHDA, CDR2 SQIVND (reference sequence). The germline V and J ends were trimmed by 5 bases and 3 bases, with 14 bases remaining between them. CDR3 DNA sequence: TGTGCCAGTAGTGCCGCCCTGGGCCTCTACGAGCAGTACTTC. Its protein is CASSAALGLYEQYF.

This clonotype was seen many times. The chain combines TRBV2 with TRBJ1-6, with TRBD1 matching 9 bases. The germline V gene has CDR1 SNHLY and CDR2 FYNNEI. The CDR3 length is 13 residues. With 7 bases clipped from V and 14 bases from J, the junction kept 9 bases outside the gene matches. The CDR3 reads CASNRDRDLTLHF. The CDR3 coding sequence is TGTGCCAGCAACCGGGACAGGGATCTGACCCTCCACTTT.

This clonotype came up once. This chain uses TRBV25-1 with TRBJ1-6; perhaps TRBD1 as D (6 bases). From germline, CDR1 is MGHDK and CDR2 SYGVNS. The V and J ends lost 8 bases and 0 bases respectively, with 14 bases between them. The CDR3 has 16 amino acids. The CDR3, as DNA: TGTGCCAGCCAAAAGACAGGACGCTCCTATAATTCACCCCTCCACTTT. Translated: CASQKTGRSYNSPLHF.

In its sample, this clonotype was seen a few times. The chain couples TRBV6-1 to TRBJ2-5; 8 bases are a match to TRBD2. V lost 6 bases to trimming and J lost 5 bases; unmatched junction nucleotides: 8. This CDR3 is 14 amino acids long. Germline CDR1 reads MNHNS; CDR2 reads SASEGT. The DNA of the CDR3 is TGTGCCAGCAGGTCCATGGGCGGGAGGGAGACCCAGTACTTC. This codes for CASRSMGGRETQYF.

On this clonotype: A single base separates this from a much larger clone, so it may be a read error. The chain employs TRBV12-3 or TRBV12-4 and TRBJ1-2; no clear D. This CDR3 comprises 13 residues. Trimming shortened V by 3 bases and J by 3 bases, and 8 bases separated the two germline ends. The CDR3 reads CASSLYTHYGYTF. CDR3 DNA sequence: TGTGCCAGCAGTTTGTACACTCACTATGGCTACACCTTC.

Regarding this clonotype: A much larger clone is a single base away; this may be a read error. The genes are TRBV7-9 and TRBJ2-7; maybe TRBD2 (6 bases). Germline loops: CDR1 SEHNR, CDR2 FQNEAQ (reference sequence). The CDR3 contains 16 residues. The CDR3 is CAGSLESGTGRGEQYF. The CDR3 DNA reads as TGTGCCGGCAGCTTAGAGAGTGGGACTGGGCGGGGCGAGCAGTACTTC.

This clonotype was counted at least ten times. The chain carries TRBV11-2 and TRBJ2-7; D gene ambiguous. This CDR3 has 12 residues. CDR1 and CDR2 from the germline V gene are SGHAT and FQNNGV. Trimming pared 4 bases from V and 7 bases from J, leaving 11 bases between. CDR3 bases: TGTGCCAGCAGCTCGGACCCAAGGGAGCAGTACTTC. It translates to CASSSDPREQYF. The variable domain in full, completed from reference TRBV11-2 and TRBJ2-7, reads EAGVAQSPRYKIIEKRQSVAFWCNPISGHATLYWYQQILGQGPKLLIQFQNNGVVDDSQLPKDRFSAERLKGVDSTLKIQPAKLEDSAVYLCASSSDPREQYFGPGTRLTVT.

This clonotype has a single count. The chain is built from TRBV24-1 and TRBJ1-1; TRBD1 might be the D (5 bases). In germline, CDR1 is KGHDR, CDR2 SFDVKD. This CDR3 spans 15 amino acids. The CDR3, as DNA: TGTGCAACCGGGGGGGACTTTAGATCGCAAACTGAAGCTTTCTTT. Amino acid sequence: CATGGDFRSQTEAFF.